This entry is about one TCR beta chain. Its target is not known. PCR was performed using 60 Vbeta and 13 Jbeta primers. Libraries were prepared by immunoSEQ multiplex PCR; TCRdb keeps only in-frame clonotypes and omits some of them. The listing contains about 200,000 clones. This specimen belongs to a study of cytomegalovirus exposure and HLA in healthy donors. Whole-study findings and limits: In a later analysis, TCR association rates varied by HLA locus: DRB1 most, HLA-C fewest. Reportedly, a later analysis found an Asian-associated ancestry cluster had fewer N-insertions than the roughly 700-donor mean.

Germline V CDR1 and CDR2: LNHDA, SQIVND (reference sequence). Trimming pared 6 bases from V and 4 bases from J, leaving 12 bases between. The length of the CDR3 is 13 residues. The sequencing input was PBMCs. The receptor was isolated from a girl aged 2 to 9 in good health and CMV-seropositive. The chain recombines TRBV19 with TRBJ1-1; D is undetermined. Here the CDR3 DNA reads TGTGCCAGTAGCCCCGCGGCCACCACTGAAGCTTTCTTT. Translation gives CASSPAATTEAFF.